What follows are 2 T cell receptor beta chains derived from one specimen sequenced in a study of T cells expressing NK-cell markers (dated by TCRdb to the early 2020s). The method behind the library was 5' RACE. TCRdb records Illumina HiSeq 2000 as the sequencer. The reads, reprocessed by TCRdb, yield one row per CDR3 protein sequence and no DNA. The table for this sample shows about 300,000 distinct CDR3 sequences. 4.2% of the sample goes to the ten largest clones. Sample: blood T cells: a sorted CD56 or NKG2C T cell subset, CD4+ or CD8+ T cells, or bulk PBMC T cells (not recorded which). These TCRs come from a woman between 18 and 70 years old in good health.

V is TRBV12-3 or TRBV12-4 and J is TRBJ1-1; the D call of TRBD1 rests on TCRdb alone, since no DNA is present to check it. This CDR3 has 14 amino acids. The CDR3 region is CASRDPPGSSEAFF.

This chain links TRBV24-1 with TRBJ2-3; without DNA, the TCRdb call of TRBD2 cannot be checked. Germline CDR1 KGHDR, CDR2 SFDVKD. The CDR3 contains 15 residues. The CDR3 loop is CATAHAGTRGDTQYF.